The clone carrying this T cell receptor beta chain was detected ten times or more. The antigen remains undetermined. Generation of TCR beta libraries employed quantitative 5'-RACE incorporating molecular barcodes. One entry per CDR3 protein results from TCRdb running MiXCR on the 5' RACE reads. This table holds some 200,000 distinct CDR3 sequences, approximately 7.3% found once. This record belongs to a study of CD8 T cells in ankylosing spondylitis. Study-wide points: A motif in TCR beta, a set of under ten highly homologous variants, appeared characteristic of ankylosing spondylitis blood. Certain motif variants had earlier been reported in reactive arthritis synovial fluid and blood. According to the report, clones linked to the disease were significantly enriched in matched synovial fluid samples taken from ankylosing spondylitis patients.

The sequence derives from a male donor with ankylosing spondylitis. Source material: blood, either unsorted or a sorted T cell fraction (not recorded which).

The CDR3 is CASRPRLAGGKNTGELFF. Here the CDR3 DNA reads TGTGCCAGCAGGCCTAGACTAGCGGGGGGGAAGAACACCGGGGAGCTGTTTTTT. This chain uses TRBV6-1 with TRBJ2-2; TRBD2 matches 14 bases. CDR3 length: 18 residues. Germline CDR1 is MNHNS and CDR2 is SASEGT. J gave up 1 base and V 6 bases, and 7 bases lay outside the gene matches.